This T cell receptor beta chain was sequenced in a study of blood T cell repertoires in COVID-19 (dated by TCRdb to the early 2020s). In terms of the full investigation: Samples from collaborators originated in the United States, Italy and Spain and spanned both the acute and convalescent phases of COVID-19. The prospective study material was composed of cDNA or gDNA derived from T cells, B-cell-depleted T cells, or PBMCs. Sample metadata almost always included a de-identified subject ID, COVID-19 status, age in years and sex. Where HLA class I and class II types were available, the types were taken from metadata supplied by the sample provider, not from assay-based typing. The samples were drawn from the first 160 participants of the ongoing ImmuneRACE study and from roughly 1,300 subjects provided by 6 global collaborators. The repertoires were released in a freely available public database meant as a resource for research on the immune response to SARS-CoV-2. Subjects who had been exposed to COVID-19, were actively infected with it, or had recovered from it provided the deeply sampled blood TCRbeta repertoires that made up the dataset. Paper-wide results and their limitations: How much clinical and demographic metadata was included differed by source and by participant, and the metadata was provided uncurated.

Turning to this clone: Which antigen it targets is not known. No much larger clone is present one base from it, and per-base qualities are unavailable.

The immunoSEQ Assay, a bias-controlled multiplex PCR, was used to amplify TCRbeta CDR3 regions from genomic DNA. The original pipeline was this. Within the assay, amplification of reference gene primers was used to estimate how many nucleated cells each sample contained. To quantify the absolute abundance of each unique TCRbeta CDR3 rearrangement, sequence reads were collapsed and filtered. For each sample, productive Simpson clonality was calculated as the square root of Simpson's diversity index across productive rearrangements. TCRdb's version of the immuneACCESS table is confined to in-frame rearrangements and falls short of the full clone set. An unresolved V gene accounts for under half of the shortfall where checked; the remainder is of unknown origin. V and J calls and clone size are given by that table; D and trimming were obtained from the DNA. The sample contains about 180,000 clones, around 80% of them found a single time. The top ten constitute roughly 10% of the sample.

In Seattle, one collaborating source enrolled patients while the infection was active and tracked those patients longitudinally over the course of disease. Each collaborating institution followed its own protocols to collect whole blood in K2EDTA tubes. For TCRbeta analysis, collaborator samples were shipped as frozen whole blood, as isolated PBMCs, or as DNA extracted from either sample type. From its cysteine to its phenylalanine, the CDR3 spans 14 amino acids. The read is trimmed to its CDR3 DNA, 42 bases read in frame from base 1. A distance of 17 bases separates the germline ends of V and J, which lose 4 bases and 7 bases respectively. Taken from the germline V gene, the CDR1 and CDR2 loops are MDHEN and SYDVKM.

The chain is assembled from TRBV28 and TRBJ2-7; matching of 6 bases hints at TRBD2 as the D gene. Material: peripheral blood. The receptor was isolated from a woman at least 80 years old with COVID-19, enrolled during active disease. CDR3 sequence: CASSSPGWGREQYF. The sequenced DNA: TGTGCCAGCAGTTCCCCCGGATGGGGGAGGGAGCAGTACTTC.